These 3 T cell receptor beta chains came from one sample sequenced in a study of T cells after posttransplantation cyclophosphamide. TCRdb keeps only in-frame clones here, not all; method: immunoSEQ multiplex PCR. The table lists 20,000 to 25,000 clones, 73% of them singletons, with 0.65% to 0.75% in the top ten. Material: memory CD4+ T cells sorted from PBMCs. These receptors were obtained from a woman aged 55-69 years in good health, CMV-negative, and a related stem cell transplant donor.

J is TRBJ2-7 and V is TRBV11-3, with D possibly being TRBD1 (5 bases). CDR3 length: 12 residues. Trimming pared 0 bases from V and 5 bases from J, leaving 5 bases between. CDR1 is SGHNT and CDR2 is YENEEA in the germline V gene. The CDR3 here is CASSLEGDEQYF. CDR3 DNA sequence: TGTGCCAGCAGCTTAGAAGGGGACGAGCAGTACTTC.

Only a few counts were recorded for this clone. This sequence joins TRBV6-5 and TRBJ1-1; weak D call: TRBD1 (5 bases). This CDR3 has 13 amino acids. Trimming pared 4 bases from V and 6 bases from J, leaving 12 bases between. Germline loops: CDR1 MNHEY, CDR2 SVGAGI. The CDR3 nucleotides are TGTGCCAGCAGTTGGGGGGGAGGCGCTGAAGCTTTCTTT. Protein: CASSWGGGAEAFF.

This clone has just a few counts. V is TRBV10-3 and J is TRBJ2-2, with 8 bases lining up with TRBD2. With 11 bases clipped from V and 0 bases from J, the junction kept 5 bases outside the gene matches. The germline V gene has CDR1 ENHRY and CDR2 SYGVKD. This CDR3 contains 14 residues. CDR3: CALRGLANTGELFF. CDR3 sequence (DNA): TGTGCCTTACGGGGACTAGCGAACACCGGGGAGCTGTTTTTT.